This TCR beta chain stems from a study of blood T cell repertoires in COVID-19 (dated by TCRdb to the early 2020s). Some background on the complete study: The collaborator samples originated in the United States, Italy and Spain and spanned the acute and convalescent phases of COVID-19. A de-identified subject ID, COVID-19 status, age in years and sex were almost always included in the sample metadata. Deeply sampled blood TCRbeta repertoires from subjects exposed to, actively infected with, or recovered from COVID-19 were included in the dataset. The prospective study material was composed of cDNA or gDNA derived from T cells, B-cell-depleted T cells, or PBMCs. A freely available public database, intended as a resource for researchers studying the immune response to SARS-CoV-2, is where the repertoires were released. The samples were drawn from the first 160 participants of the ongoing ImmuneRACE study and from 1,254 subjects provided by 6 global collaborators. HLA class I and class II types, where available, came from metadata supplied by the sample provider rather than from assay-based typing.

Points the paper makes about the study in general: How much clinical and demographic metadata was included differed by source and by participant, and the metadata was provided uncurated.

The collaborating institutions used their own protocols to collect whole blood in K2EDTA tubes. For TCRbeta analysis, collaborators shipped samples as frozen whole blood, isolated PBMCs, or DNA extracted from either of those sample types. As encoded in the germline V gene, CDR1 is SNHLY while CDR2 is FYNNEI. Unmatched junction bases come to 6, with V trimmed by 6 bases and J by 2 bases. The CDR3 covers 16 residues, taking in both the cysteine and the phenylalanine. Only CDR3 DNA remains: 48 bases, in frame from the first base. TCRbeta CDR3 regions were amplified from genomic DNA by means of the immunoSEQ Assay, a bias-controlled multiplex PCR. Regarding the original processing steps: Nucleated cell counts per sample were estimated from amplification of reference gene primers within the assay. To quantify the absolute abundance of each unique TCRbeta CDR3 rearrangement, sequence reads were collapsed and filtered. For each sample, productive Simpson clonality was calculated by taking the square root of Simpson's diversity index across productive rearrangements. TCRdb re-hosts the immuneACCESS table, in-frame sequences only. Its copies lack some clones; in the studies checked, an unresolved V gene accounts for under half of them, and the cause for the rest is not known. V, J and clone size are those of that table, while D and trimming were read from the DNA. This sample has tens of thousands of clones in its table, and almost 90% of those were observed once. In total, the top ten clones hold about 20% of the sample.

A word on this clone: The target of this receptor is not known. No much larger clonotype is one base removed from it; base qualities were not supplied.

The source material was peripheral blood. This receptor was taken from a woman aged 45-65 years with active or convalescent COVID-19. The sequence joins TRBV2 to TRBJ2-3, and 12 junction bases match TRBD2. CDR3 region: CASRSGLAGITDTQYF. At the DNA level, the sequence is TGTGCCAGCAGATCCGGACTAGCGGGAATCACAGATACGCAGTATTTT.